Listed below are T cell receptor beta chains from one sample, sequenced in a study of technical replicates of blood from a handful of donors. Sequenced by immunoSEQ multiplex PCR; TCRdb stores in-frame clones only, minus some. The sample yields about 71,000 clones, roughly 96% seen once. The sample comprised T cells isolated from PBMCs. The receptors stem from a human donor in good health. The CDR3 runs from the conserved cysteine through the conserved F or W. Fields, in order: V gene, D gene, J gene, clone size, CDR3 DNA, CDR3 protein. A D gene is named only where the DNA matches it firmly. Size is omitted from some rows. Given values are once, few, many or a class for expanded clones.

TRBV28,TRBD2,TRBJ2-7,NA,TGTGCCAGCACAAGGTGGCGGGAGGGCCGGTACGAGCAGTACTTC,CASTRWREGRYEQYF
TRBV27,TRBD1,TRBJ2-7,once,TGTGCCAGCAGTCCGGACAGGGCGCGATACGAGCAGTACTTC,CASSPDRARYEQYF
TRBV19,NA,TRBJ2-7,NA,TGTGCCAGTAGTATTAAACTCCACTCCTACGAGCAGTACTTC,CASSIKLHSYEQYF
TRBV5-1,NA,TRBJ1-1,NA,TGCGCCAGCAGCTCGGATTATTGGGCCCAGAACACTGAAGCTTTCTTT,CASSSDYWAQNTEAFF
TRBV6-1,TRBD2,TRBJ2-1,NA,TGTGCCAGCAGTTCGACTAGCGGGAGTGGCGATGAGCAGTTCTTC,CASSSTSGSGDEQFF
TRBV5-6,TRBD1,TRBJ2-7,NA,TGTGCCAGCAGCTTGGGACAGGGGGCCGTCTACGAGCAGTACTTC,CASSLGQGAVYEQYF
TRBV2,NA,TRBJ1-2,NA,TGTGCCAGCAGTAGGACAGTTAGGGGCTACACCTTC,CASSRTVRGYTF
TRBV18,NA,TRBJ1-2,NA,TGTGCCAGCTCACCACGACTGGCGGGGGATCTGGGTGGCTACACCTTC,CASSPRLAGDLGGYTF
TRBV11-3,NA,TRBJ1-6,NA,TGTGCCAGCAGCTCCGTTGGGGGCGGCTATAATTCACCCCTCCACTTT,CASSSVGGGYNSPLHF
TRBV6-4,NA,TRBJ2-6,NA,TGTGCCAGCCCCGGTTCTGGGGCCAACGTCCTGACTTTC,CASPGSGANVLTF
TRBV30,TRBD1,TRBJ2-7,NA,TGTGCCTGGAGTGGGACAGGGTCCTACGAGCAGTACTTC,CAWSGTGSYEQYF
TRBV7-3,NA,TRBJ1-1,once,TGTGCCAGCAGCTTGAGTGCGCAGAACACTGAAGCTTTCTTT,CASSLSAQNTEAFF
TRBV4-1,TRBD1,TRBJ1-5,NA,TGCGCCAGCAGCCACTACTTCGGACAGGGTGGGAATCAGCCCCAGCATTTT,CASSHYFGQGGNQPQHF
TRBV2,NA,TRBJ2-5,NA,TGTGCCACCGGGGGAGAAGGGGAGACCCAGTACTTC,CATGGEGETQYF
TRBV6-1,NA,TRBJ1-6,NA,TGTGCCGATGGGACATCTCATTCACCCCTCCACTTT,CADGTSHSPLHF
TRBV13,TRBD1,TRBJ1-2,few,TGTGCCAGCAGTAGTACCGGGACAGGGAACTATGGCTACACCTTC,CASSSTGTGNYGYTF
TRBV18,NA,TRBJ2-7,once,TGTGCCAGCTCACTACAGGGCCAACCTCGGAGGGAGCAGTACTTC,CASSLQGQPRREQYF
TRBV5-1,NA,TRBJ2-7,NA,TGCGCCAGCAGCTTGCCCCAGGGAGGGCAGTACTTC,CASSLPQGGQYF
TRBV6-5,NA,TRBJ1-4,NA,TGTGCCAGCAGTCCTAATATACTGGATGAAAAACTGTTTTTT,CASSPNILDEKLFF
TRBV6-6,NA,TRBJ1-2,NA,TGTGCCAGCAGTTACGTCAGTTCTAACTATGGCTACACCTTC,CASSYVSSNYGYTF
TRBV5-4,TRBD1,TRBJ1-4,NA,TGTGCCAGCAGCCAGAAACTCCAGGGGGCTAATGAAAAACTGTTTTTT,CASSQKLQGANEKLFF
TRBV6-1,TRBD1,TRBJ1-5,NA,TGTGCCAGCAGTGCTACAGGGGATTTATACCAGCCCCAGCATTTT,CASSATGDLYQPQHF
TRBV9,NA,TRBJ1-3,NA,TGTGCCAGCACTCTTGGGGAGGGTCCATACTCTGGAAACACCATATATTTT,CASTLGEGPYSGNTIYF
TRBV7-9,TRBD1,TRBJ1-4,NA,TGTGCCAGCAGCTTACAAAGGACAGGGGAGAAACTGTTTTTT,CASSLQRTGEKLFF
TRBV4-1,NA,TRBJ1-6,NA,TGCGCCAGCAGCCAAGGGCAGGGGCCTTCACCCCTCCACTTT,CASSQGQGPSPLHF
TRBV2,NA,TRBJ1-2,NA,TGTGCCAGCAGTGCGACAGGCAGATATGGCTACACCTTC,CASSATGRYGYTF
TRBV6-6,NA,TRBJ2-3,NA,TGTGCCAGCAGTTTGACAGTAAGCACAGATACGCAGTATTTT,CASSLTVSTDTQYF